This T cell receptor (beta chain) was documented in a study of early T cells in non-severe SARS-CoV-2 infection. Whole-study results and caveats: Private and CD4 specificities were missed by VDJdb matching, skewed to anti-spike CD8.

This clonotype was seen ten or more times. Its target is not known. Trimming left V 1 base short and J 1 base short, with 4 bases between. CDR1 is SGHVS and CDR2 is FNYEAQ in the germline V gene. The CDR3 is made up of 14 amino acids. Each cDNA molecule carried a unique molecular identifier. Each CDR3 protein gets one entry after TCRdb re-called the 5' RACE reads with MiXCR. This table has about 100,000 distinct CDR3 sequences, roughly 11% appearing once. The V gene is TRBV7-6, the J gene TRBJ2-2; no definite D call. The receptor comes from an adult who was a healthcare worker with PCR-confirmed SARS-CoV-2 infection or an uninfected control (not recorded which). The specimen was whole blood. The chain's CDR3 is CASSLGQNTGELFF. The CDR3 DNA reads as TGTGCCAGCAGCTTAGGACAGAACACCGGGGAGCTGTTTTTT.